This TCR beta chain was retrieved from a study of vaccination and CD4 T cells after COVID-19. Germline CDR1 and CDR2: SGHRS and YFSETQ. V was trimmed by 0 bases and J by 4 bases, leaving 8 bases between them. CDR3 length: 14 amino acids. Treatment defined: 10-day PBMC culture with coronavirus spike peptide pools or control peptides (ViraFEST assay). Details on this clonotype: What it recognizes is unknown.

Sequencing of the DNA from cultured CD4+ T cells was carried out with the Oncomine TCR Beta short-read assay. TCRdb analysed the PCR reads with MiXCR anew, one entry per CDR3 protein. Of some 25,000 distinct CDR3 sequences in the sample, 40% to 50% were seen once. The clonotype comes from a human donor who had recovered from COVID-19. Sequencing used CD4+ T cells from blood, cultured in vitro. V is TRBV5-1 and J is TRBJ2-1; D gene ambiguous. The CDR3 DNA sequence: TGCGCCAGCAGCTTGGCCTCACTTTACAATGAGCAGTTCTTC. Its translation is CASSLASLYNEQFF.